This is a list of T cell receptor beta chains from one sample in a study of OX40 agonist ivuxolimab in advanced cancers. Sequenced by immunoSEQ multiplex PCR; TCRdb stores in-frame clones only, minus some. The table has approximately 74,000 clones, around 90% seen once. The sequenced sample was CD4+ or CD8+ T cells sorted from blood, obtained in a trial of the OX40 agonist ivuxolimab. These receptor sequences come from an adult with an advanced solid tumor such as melanoma, head and neck, liver or kidney cancer. Each CDR3 is given with its conserved first and last residue. The order of the fields is D gene, V gene, CDR3 protein. The D gene is left open where the match is weak.

d_gene: -
v_gene: TRBV7-2
CDR3aa: CASGYYGAQETQYF

d_gene: TRBD2
v_gene: TRBV19
CDR3aa: CASTKGLNSYEQYF

d_gene: TRBD1
v_gene: TRBV6-6
CDR3aa: CASSKRQGEFGYTF

d_gene: -
v_gene: TRBV10-3
CDR3aa: CAISEGLGLRVGQPQHF

d_gene: TRBD2
v_gene: TRBV18
CDR3aa: CASSPREGDEQFF

d_gene: TRBD2
v_gene: TRBV4-3
CDR3aa: CASSWGSAGVANEQFF

d_gene: -
v_gene: TRBV5-1
CDR3aa: CASSFSGDTGELFF

d_gene: -
v_gene: TRBV5-6
CDR3aa: CASSSGTQETQYF

d_gene: -
v_gene: TRBV4-3
CDR3aa: CASSQETRASPSAQYF

d_gene: -
v_gene: TRBV7-8
CDR3aa: CASSPRGPSSYEQYF

d_gene: -
v_gene: TRBV27
CDR3aa: CASSLSWAGANVLTF

d_gene: TRBD2
v_gene: TRBV19
CDR3aa: CASIGGSYGELFF

d_gene: -
v_gene: TRBV10-3
CDR3aa: CAISESGEAQETQYF

d_gene: TRBD1
v_gene: TRBV27
CDR3aa: CASSLEGASRNEKLFF

d_gene: TRBD1
v_gene: TRBV29-1
CDR3aa: CSGTQGRTDTQYF

d_gene: TRBD1
v_gene: TRBV6-1
CDR3aa: CASSEVPGQESLPLHF

d_gene: -
v_gene: TRBV29-1
CDR3aa: CSVAQGYNEQFF

d_gene: -
v_gene: TRBV7-2
CDR3aa: CASSRGQNTEAFF

d_gene: TRBD1
v_gene: TRBV28
CDR3aa: CASLRGGARSEAFF

d_gene: -
v_gene: TRBV30
CDR3aa: CAWAPGLGTDTQYF

d_gene: TRBD2
v_gene: TRBV19
CDR3aa: CASSISTSGRGEQYF

d_gene: -
v_gene: TRBV6-6
CDR3aa: CASRSSTSGGGETQYF

d_gene: -
v_gene: TRBV7-2
CDR3aa: CASSLSGWRTYEQYF